The 5 T cell receptor beta chains below all came from one sample that was sequenced in a study of blood T cell repertoires in COVID-19. Only in-frame clones appear in the TCRdb table, and some are missing; sequencing was by immunoSEQ multiplex PCR. The data hold 55,000 to 75,000 clones, with around 80% observed a single time. The sample taken for sequencing was peripheral blood. The receptors were sampled from a man aged 55-75 years with acute or convalescent COVID-19.

This chain links TRBV4-3 with TRBJ2-3; D may be TRBD1 (5 bases). The CDR3 contains 16 residues. V lost 0 bases and J lost 5, with 15 bases in between. The germline gives CDR1 LGHNA, CDR2 YSLEER. The DNA of the CDR3 is TGCGCCAGCAGCCAAGATGGGGCAGACGTTGTAGATACGCAGTATTTT. Amino acid sequence: CASSQDGADVVDTQYF.

The sample holds a few counts of this clone. The chain combines TRBV28 with TRBJ1-5; D is unresolved. The CDR3 extends over 12 amino acids. The germline CDR1 and CDR2 sequences are MDHEN and SYDVKM. V was pared by 6 bases and J by 6 bases, with 9 bases between. The CDR3 DNA reads as TGTGCCAGCAGAGGAGATAGTCAGCCCCAGCATTTT. Its protein product is CASRGDSQPQHF.

V gene TRBV28 combines with J gene TRBJ2-7, with D unresolved. This CDR3 region has 14 residues. V was cut by 5 bases and J by 5 bases, with 16 bases left in between. Germline loops: CDR1 MDHEN, CDR2 SYDVKM. The CDR3 DNA follows: TGTGCCAGCAGTACCCTTAGCCGGTACAACGAGCAGTACTTC. Residues: CASSTLSRYNEQYF.

V gene TRBV19 combines with J gene TRBJ1-1, with TRBD1 identical over 10 bases. The junction had 7 bases not matched to a gene; V was cut back by 1 base and J by 5 bases. Germline V gene data show CDR1 as LNHDA and CDR2 as SQIVND (reference sequence). The CDR3 runs 16 residues. CDR3 region: CASSIGQGATRTEAFF. Written as DNA, the CDR3 is TGTGCCAGTAGTATAGGACAGGGGGCTACGAGGACTGAAGCTTTCTTT. Complete variable domain (other parts from reference TRBV19 and TRBJ1-1): DGGITQSPKYLFRKEGQNVTLSCEQNLNHDAMYWYRQDPGQGLRLIYYSQIVNDFQKGDIAEGYSVSREKKESFPLTVTSAQKNPTAFYLCASSIGQGATRTEAFFGQGTRLTVV.

The chain combines TRBV27 with TRBJ2-7; D perhaps matches TRBD2 (6 bases). Germline V lookup: CDR1 MNHEY, CDR2 SMNVEV (reference sequence). V gave up 3 bases and J gave up 3 bases, with 12 bases separating them. CDR3 size: 14 residues. CDR3: CASSFYGGDYEQYF. CDR3 in DNA: TGTGCCAGCAGTTTCTATGGAGGGGACTACGAGCAGTACTTC.